This note documents a single TCR beta chain sequence. This specimen belongs to a study of blood T cell repertoires in COVID-19. Study information: T cells, B-cell-depleted T cells, or PBMCs supplied cDNA or gDNA.

Study processing details: Reference gene primer amplification in the assay estimated nucleated cell counts. The data were produced by immunoSEQ multiplex PCR, yet TCRdb's version contains in-frame clones alone and is incomplete. V and J calls and clone size come straight from that table; D and trimming were deduced from the DNA. The repertoire consists of 200,000 to 300,000 clones, with more than 75% occurring once and the leading ten covering 1.5%. Germline V lookup: CDR1 SNHLY, CDR2 FYNNEI. This CDR3 spans 13 amino acids. Trimming took off 4 bases at V and 4 bases at J, with 8 bases between the two ends.

This sequence originates from a woman aged 40 to 55 who had recovered from COVID-19. Source material: peripheral blood. The chain joins TRBV2 to TRBJ1-5; perhaps TRBD1 as D (5 bases). CDR3 amino acids: CASSGQQNQPQHF. DNA of the CDR3: TGTGCCAGCAGTGGACAGCAGAATCAGCCCCAGCATTTT.